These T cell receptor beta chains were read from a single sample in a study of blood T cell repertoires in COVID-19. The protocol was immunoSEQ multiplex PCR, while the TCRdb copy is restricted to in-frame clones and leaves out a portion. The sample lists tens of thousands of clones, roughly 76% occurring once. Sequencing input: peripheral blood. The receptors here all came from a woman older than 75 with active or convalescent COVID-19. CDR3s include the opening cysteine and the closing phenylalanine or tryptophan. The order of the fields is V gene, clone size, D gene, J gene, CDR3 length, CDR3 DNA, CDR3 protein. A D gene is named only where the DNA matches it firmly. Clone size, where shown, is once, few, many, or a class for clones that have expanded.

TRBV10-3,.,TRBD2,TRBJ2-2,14,TGTGCCATCAATAGCGGGGGGGCCGCCGGGGAGCTGTTTTTT,CAINSGGAAGELFF
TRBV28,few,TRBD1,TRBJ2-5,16,TGTGCCAGCAGTTTAGGACAGGGATTAGAGGAGGAGACCCAGTACTTC,CASSLGQGLEEETQYF
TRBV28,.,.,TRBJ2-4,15,TGTGCCAGCAGTCCCGGTTTCCTAGCCAAAAACATTCAGTACTTC,CASSPGFLAKNIQYF
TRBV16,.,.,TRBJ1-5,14,TGTGCCAGCAGCCCCGCGCAGGGAACTCAGCCCCAGCATTTT,CASSPAQGTQPQHF
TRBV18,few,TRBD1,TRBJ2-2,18,TGTGCCAGCTCACTAGAACTTCCGGGACAGAAAACTACCGGGGAGCTGTTTTTT,CASSLELPGQKTTGELFF
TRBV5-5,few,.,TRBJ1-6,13,TGTGCCAGCAGCGACAGACAGAATTCACCCCTCCACTTT,CASSDRQNSPLHF
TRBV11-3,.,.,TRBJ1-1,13,TGTGCCAGCAGCTTTCGGGTCGACACTGAAGCTTTCTTT,CASSFRVDTEAFF
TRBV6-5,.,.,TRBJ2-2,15,TGTGCCAGCAGTTTGACAGGGGAGGGAGCCGGGGAGCTGTTTTTT,CASSLTGEGAGELFF
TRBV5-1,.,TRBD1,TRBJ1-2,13,TGCGCCAGCAGCTTCAGGGGGGCGGGCGGCTACACCTTC,CASSFRGAGGYTF
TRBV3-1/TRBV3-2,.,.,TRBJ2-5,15,TGTGCCAGCAGCCAAGATCGGGTAACGAGTGGGACCCAGTACTTC,CASSQDRVTSGTQYF
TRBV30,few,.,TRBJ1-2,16,TGTGCCTGGAGCGTTGCCGGGGCAGGGGCTCGCTATGGCTACACCTTC,CAWSVAGAGARYGYTF
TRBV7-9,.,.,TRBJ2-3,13,TGTGCCAGCAGCCCGCGGGGACCAGATACGCAGTATTTT,CASSPRGPDTQYF
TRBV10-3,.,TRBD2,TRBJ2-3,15,TGTGCCATCAGTGGAGCGGGGGGGCGTGGAGATACGCAGTATTTT,CAISGAGGRGDTQYF
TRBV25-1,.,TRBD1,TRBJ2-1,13,TGTGCCAGCAGTGATCCCGGACAGGCACCGCAGTTCTTC,CASSDPGQAPQFF
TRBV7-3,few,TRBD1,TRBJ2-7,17,TGTGCCAGCAGCTTAAGCTCTCGGGACAGGCTATCCTACGAGCAGTACTTC,CASSLSSRDRLSYEQYF
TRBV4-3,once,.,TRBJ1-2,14,TGCGCCAGCAGCCCGACGGGGACATTAGGGGGCTACACCTTC,CASSPTGTLGGYTF
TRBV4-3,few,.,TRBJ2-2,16,TGCGCCAGCAGCCAAGATTTACGGGAGAACACCGGGGAGCTGTTTTTT,CASSQDLRENTGELFF
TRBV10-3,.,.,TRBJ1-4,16,TGTGCCATCAGTGAGACGGCGGGGACGGGAGGGGTAGAACTGTTTTTT,CAISETAGTGGVELFF
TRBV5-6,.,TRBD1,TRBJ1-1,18,TGTGCCAGCAGCTCCCGGGACAGTGGAAGTGCCCGGAACACTGAAGCTTTCTTT,CASSSRDSGSARNTEAFF
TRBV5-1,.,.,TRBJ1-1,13,TGCGCCAGCACGGCGGGCACCGGCACTGAAGCTTTCTTT,CASTAGTGTEAFF
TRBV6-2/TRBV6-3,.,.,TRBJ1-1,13,TGTGCCAGCAGTCTCCGGACAGCTTTTGAAGCTTTCTTT,CASSLRTAFEAFF
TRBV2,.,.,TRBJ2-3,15,TGTGCCAGCAGCCAACTGGTAGCGGCCCCAGATACGCAGTATTTT,CASSQLVAAPDTQYF
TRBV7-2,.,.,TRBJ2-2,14,TGTGCCAGCAGCCCTGCCGACTTTACCGGGGAGCTGTTTTTT,CASSPADFTGELFF
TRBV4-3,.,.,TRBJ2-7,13,TGCGCCAGCAGCCAAGACCAGTCCTACGAGCAGTACTTC,CASSQDQSYEQYF
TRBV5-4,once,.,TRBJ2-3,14,TGTGCCAGCAGCTTGGAAACCGGGTCAGATACGCAGTATTTT,CASSLETGSDTQYF
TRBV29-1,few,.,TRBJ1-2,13,TGCAGCGTTCTCGAGTGGGGGGGCAGTGGCTACACCTTC,CSVLEWGGSGYTF
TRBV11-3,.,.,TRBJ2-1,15,TGTGCCAGCAGCTTAGGACTCAGGGAGGACAATGAGCAGTTCTTC,CASSLGLREDNEQFF
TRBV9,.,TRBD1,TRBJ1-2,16,TGTGCCAGCAGCGTGTCTTCGGGACAGGGACTGGGGGGCTACACCTTC,CASSVSSGQGLGGYTF
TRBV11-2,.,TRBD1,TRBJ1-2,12,TGTGCCAGCAGCCTCCGACAGGGTGGCTACACCTTC,CASSLRQGGYTF
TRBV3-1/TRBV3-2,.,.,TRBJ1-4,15,TGTGCCAGCAGCCAAGGATGGCAGGGGAGCGAAAAACTGTTTTTT,CASSQGWQGSEKLFF
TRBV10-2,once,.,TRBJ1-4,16,TGCGCCAGCAGTGAGCGGAGAGGGGGAACTAATGAAAAACTGTTTTTT,CASSERRGGTNEKLFF
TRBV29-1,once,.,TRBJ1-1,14,TGCAGCGCCTTGGTGGTTTTAGATCGCACTGAAGCTTTCTTT,CSALVVLDRTEAFF
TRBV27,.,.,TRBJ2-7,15,TGTGCCAGCAGTTTATATTCAGGGCTCTCCTACGAGCAGTACTTC,CASSLYSGLSYEQYF
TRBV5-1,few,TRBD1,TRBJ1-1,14,TGCGCCAGCAGCGCCGGACAGGGGGGCACTGAAGCTTTCTTT,CASSAGQGGTEAFF
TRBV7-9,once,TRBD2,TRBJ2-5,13,TGTGCCAGCAGCTTTCAGGGAGGGGAGACCCAGTACTTC,CASSFQGGETQYF
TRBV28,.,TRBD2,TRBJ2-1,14,TGTGCCAGCAGTTTCGGGGGGGTTGGCAATGAGCAGTTCTTC,CASSFGGVGNEQFF
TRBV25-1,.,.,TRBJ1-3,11,TGTGCCAGCAGGGGTCTAGACACCATATATTTT,CASRGLDTIYF
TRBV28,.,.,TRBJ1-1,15,TGTGCCAGCAGTTCTTCCCGGTCGTTGAGCACTGAAGCTTTCTTT,CASSSSRSLSTEAFF
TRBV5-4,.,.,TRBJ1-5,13,TGTGCCAGCAGCTTGGAGCGCAATCAGCCCCAGCATTTT,CASSLERNQPQHF
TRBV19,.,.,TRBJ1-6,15,TGTGCCAGTAGTATAGGGGGCCGGGATAATTCACCCCTCCACTTT,CASSIGGRDNSPLHF
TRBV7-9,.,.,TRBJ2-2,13,TGTGCCAGCAGCCCCCGGTTATCCGGGGAGCTGTTTTTT,CASSPRLSGELFF